The table lists the clone carrying this T cell receptor beta chain with a few counts. Source study methods: Cell counts per sample came from amplifying reference gene primers. The table came from immunoSEQ multiplex PCR; TCRdb's copy has only in-frame clones and leaves some out. D and trimming come from the DNA, and the V and J calls and clone size come from that table. The data show some 170,000 clones, roughly 79% seen once. This sample was taken from a study of blood T cell repertoires in COVID-19. Overall study context: T cells, B-cell-depleted T cells, or PBMCs supplied cDNA or gDNA.

Germline assignment: CDR1 MGHRA and CDR2 YSYEKL. There are 17 residues in the CDR3. With 6 bases clipped from V and 6 bases from J, the junction kept 14 bases outside the gene matches. Sequenced sample: peripheral blood. The V call is TRBV4-1, the J call TRBJ1-4, with 9 positions matching TRBD1. This receptor was obtained from a woman between 40 and 50 years old with COVID-19, enrolled during active disease. CDR3 sequence (DNA): TGCGCCAGCAGTGTGTGGGACAGGGTCACAGTAGATGAAAAACTGTTTTTT. Translation: CASSVWDRVTVDEKLFF.